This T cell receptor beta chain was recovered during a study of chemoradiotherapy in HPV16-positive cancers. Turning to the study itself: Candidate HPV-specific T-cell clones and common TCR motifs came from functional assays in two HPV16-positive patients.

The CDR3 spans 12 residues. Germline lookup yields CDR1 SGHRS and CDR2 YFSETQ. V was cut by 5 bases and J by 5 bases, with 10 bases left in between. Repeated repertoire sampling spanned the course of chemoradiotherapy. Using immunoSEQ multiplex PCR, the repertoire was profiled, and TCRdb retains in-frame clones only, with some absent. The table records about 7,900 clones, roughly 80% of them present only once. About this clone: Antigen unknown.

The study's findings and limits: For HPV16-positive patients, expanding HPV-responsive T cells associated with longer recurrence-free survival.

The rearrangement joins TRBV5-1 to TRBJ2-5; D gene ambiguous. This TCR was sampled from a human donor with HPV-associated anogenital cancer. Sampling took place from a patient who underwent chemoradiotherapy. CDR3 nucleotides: TGCGCCAGCAGGCTGGGCCAGGAGACCCAGTACTTC. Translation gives CASRLGQETQYF.